A single sample is the source of the 2 T cell receptor beta chains below, sequenced in a study of blood T cell repertoires in COVID-19. Measured with immunoSEQ multiplex PCR; TCRdb has only the in-frame clones, and not every one. This sample has some 130,000 clones, with about 70% found just once. Sequencing was done on a sample of peripheral blood. The receptors stem from a woman aged 70-85 years with acute or convalescent COVID-19.

The chain recombines TRBV3-1 (or the pseudogene TRBV3-2) with TRBJ2-2, with 8 nucleotides matching TRBD1. Looked up from germline, CDR1 is LGHDT and CDR2 is YNNKEL (reference sequence). The CDR3 runs 17 residues. Trimming took 1 base from V and 6 from J; bases not matched to a gene: 10. Written as DNA, the CDR3 is TGTGCCAGCAGCCAAGGCCGGACAGGGTTTAGATCCGGGGAGCTGTTTTTT. Translation: CASSQGRTGFRSGELFF.

The chain couples TRBV7-2 to TRBJ1-6; 8 positions agree with TRBD1. The germline gives CDR1 SGHTA, CDR2 FQGNSA. The CDR3 covers 14 residues. Trimming took 5 bases from V and 7 from J; bases not matched to a gene: 4. The CDR3 region is CASSRTGQNSPLHF. DNA of the CDR3: TGTGCCAGCAGCCGGACAGGGCAAAATTCACCCCTCCACTTT.